These 30 T cell receptor beta chains were all obtained from the same sample, sequenced in a study of blood T cell repertoires in COVID-19. Sequenced by immunoSEQ multiplex PCR; TCRdb stores in-frame clones only, minus some. The table has 250,000 or so clones, approximately 85% seen once. Sequencing was carried out using PBMCs or T cells enriched from blood (not recorded which). The receptors originated from a woman aged 45-65 years who had recovered from COVID-19.

There are many counts of this clone. The genes are TRBV19 and TRBJ1-2, with D tentatively TRBD1 (5 bases). Germline CDR1 reads LNHDA; CDR2 reads SQIVND (reference sequence). The CDR3 runs to 14 residues. V lost 5 bases to trimming and J lost 4 bases, with 14 bases between them. This chain's CDR3 is CASSPFGQSYGYTF. CDR3 bases: TGTGCCAGTAGTCCGTTCGGACAATCCTATGGCTACACCTTC.

The chain links TRBV19 to TRBJ2-3; D possibly corresponds to TRBD2 (5 bases). Germline CDR1 is LNHDA and CDR2 is SQIVND (reference sequence). The CDR3 totals 14 residues. V was trimmed by 1 base and J by 4 bases, leaving 9 bases between them. In nucleotides, the CDR3 is TGTGCCAGTAGTATAGGAGGGAAATCAGATACGCAGTATTTT. Its protein product is CASSIGGKSDTQYF.

There are a few counts of this clone. The chain employs TRBV6-4 and TRBJ2-2; no clear D. The CDR3 runs 14 residues. Germline CDR1 and CDR2: MRHNA and SNTAGT. The germline V and J ends were trimmed by 4 bases and 3 bases, with 9 bases remaining between them. The CDR3 spells CASSGQEDTGELFF. CDR3 nucleotide sequence: TGTGCCAGCAGTGGGCAGGAAGACACCGGGGAGCTGTTTTTT.

This clone came up many times. The chain recombines TRBV4-1 with TRBJ1-5; 9 positions agree with TRBD1. Germline CDR1 MGHRA, CDR2 YSYEKL. The trim removed 4 bases at V and 1 base at J, leaving 5 bases unmatched. The CDR3 totals 16 residues. The CDR3 is CASSRGTGLSNQPQHF. The CDR3 coding sequence is TGCGCCAGCAGCCGAGGGACAGGGCTAAGCAATCAGCCCCAGCATTTT.

The chain links TRBV5-1 to TRBJ1-3; a weak D match, TRBD1 (5 bases). Germline CDR1 is SGHRS and CDR2 is YFSETQ. This CDR3 is 16 amino acids long. Between the trimmed V and J ends, which lost 2 bases and 0 bases, there was a span of 12 bases. CDR3 in amino acids: CASSFRQSNSGNTIYF. Here the CDR3 DNA reads TGCGCCAGCAGCTTCCGACAGAGCAACTCTGGAAACACCATATATTTT.

The CDR3 DNA follows: TGTGCCAGCAGCGTACAGGGGAGGTCCTACAATGAGCAGTTCTTC. It codes for CASSVQGRSYNEQFF. This chain connects TRBV11-2 to TRBJ2-1; the D gene is possibly TRBD1 (7 bases). The V end was cut by 5 bases, the J end by 1 base, with 12 bases between. This CDR3 contains 15 residues. Looked up from germline, CDR1 is SGHAT and CDR2 is FQNNGV. Supplemented by reference TRBV11-2 and TRBJ2-1, the full variable domain reads EAGVAQSPRYKIIEKRQSVAFWCNPISGHATLYWYQQILGQGPKLLIQFQNNGVVDDSQLPKDRFSAERLKGVDSTLKIQPAKLEDSAVYLCASSVQGRSYNEQFFGPGTRLTVL.

The rearrangement uses TRBV9 and TRBJ1-1; D remains ambiguous. The CDR3 loop spans 15 amino acids. Germline assignment: CDR1 SGDLS and CDR2 YYNGEE. V was clipped by 0 bases and J by 2 bases, with 11 bases between them. CDR3 sequence (DNA): TGTGCCAGCAGCGTAGGGAGTGGTGGTAACACTGAAGCTTTCTTT. It translates to CASSVGSGGNTEAFF.

This clone has only a few counts. V is TRBV11-3 and J is TRBJ2-7, with a tentative D call TRBD2 (5 bases). Per germline, CDR1 SGHNT and CDR2 YENEEA. The CDR3 consists of 12 residues. The V and J ends lost 7 bases and 4 bases respectively, with 11 bases between them. CDR3: CASTRGFYEQYF. The CDR3 DNA sequence: TGTGCCAGCACCCGCGGGTTTTACGAGCAGTACTTC.

V is TRBV6-4 and J is TRBJ2-2; D is unresolved. This CDR3 region has 14 residues. The germline V and J ends were trimmed by 1 base and 2 bases, with 5 bases remaining between them. Germline values: CDR1 MRHNA, CDR2 SNTAGT. CDR3 amino acids: CASSDWANTGELFF. CDR3 DNA sequence: TGTGCCAGCAGTGACTGGGCTAACACCGGGGAGCTGTTTTTT.

The rearrangement uses TRBV7-2 and TRBJ1-4; the match to TRBD1 covers 7 bases. V trimming: 6 bases; J trimming: 3 bases; junction bases outside the gene matches: 7. The CDR3 is 15 amino acids. The germline V gene encodes CDR1 SGHTA and CDR2 FQGNSA. The CDR3 DNA reads TGTGCCAGCAGGCAGGGGGGCCCAGCTAATGAAAAACTGTTTTTT. Its translation is CASRQGGPANEKLFF.

This clone was found once. This chain connects TRBV5-8 to TRBJ1-1, with 10 bases that match TRBD1. CDR1 is SGHTS and CDR2 is YDEGEE in the germline V gene. Trimming at V came to 2 bases and at J to 4 bases, leaving 5 bases not matched to a gene. The CDR3 is 15 residues long. In DNA form, the CDR3 reads TGTGCCAGCAGCTTAAGACAGGGGGCTCGCACTGAAGCTTTCTTT. This gives the protein CASSLRQGARTEAFF.

The chain has TRBV28 and TRBJ2-1; 14 bases map to TRBD2. The germline V gene has CDR1 MDHEN and CDR2 SYDVKM. J gave up 7 bases and V 5 bases, and 13 bases lay outside the gene matches. The CDR3 consists of 18 residues. CDR3 protein: CASSPVPTSGRVGNEQFF. In DNA form, the CDR3 reads TGTGCCAGCAGTCCCGTCCCGACTAGCGGGAGGGTGGGGAATGAGCAGTTCTTC.

The chain couples TRBV6-1 to TRBJ1-5; D is possibly TRBD1 (5 bases). Per the germline V gene, CDR1 is MNHNS and CDR2 is SASEGT. Trimming shortened V by 4 bases and J by 2 bases, and 18 bases separated the two germline ends. The CDR3 runs 17 residues. This CDR3 reads CASSGLGLGGGNQPQHF. The DNA for the CDR3 is TGTGCCAGCAGTGGCCTGGGACTGGGGGGTGGCAATCAGCCCCAGCATTTT.

The chain joins TRBV27 to TRBJ2-6; the match to TRBD2 covers 8 bases. The CDR3 is made up of 14 amino acids. Germline CDR1 reads MNHEY; CDR2 reads SMNVEV (reference sequence). V was clipped by 9 bases and J by 3 bases; unmatched bases: 4. CDR3 region: CARRGAYGANVLTF. The CDR3 DNA sequence: TGTGCCAGGCGGGGGGCGTATGGGGCCAACGTCCTGACTTTC. Full variable domain (rest looked up from reference TRBV27 and TRBJ2-6): EAQVTQNPRYLITVTGKKLTVTCSQNMNHEYMSWYRQDPGLGLRQIYYSMNVEVTDKGDVPEGYKVSRKEKRNFPLILESPSPNQTSLYFCARRGAYGANVLTFGAGSRLTVL.

The chain joins TRBV3-1 (or the pseudogene TRBV3-2) to TRBJ2-3; TRBD1 is a possible D gene (6 bases). Trimming took 3 bases from V and 6 from J, leaving 16 bases between them. The germline CDR1 and CDR2 sequences are LGHDT and YNNKEL (reference sequence). The CDR3 is 15 residues long. The CDR3 protein is CASSQKGRGRDTQYF. CDR3 nucleotides: TGTGCCAGCAGCCAGAAGGGCAGGGGTAGGGATACGCAGTATTTT.

The V gene is TRBV19, the J gene TRBJ2-1; 8 bases are shared with TRBD1. The CDR3 loop spans 14 amino acids. Germline V gene sequence: CDR1 LNHDA, CDR2 SQIVND (reference sequence). V was clipped by 4 bases and J by 6 bases; unmatched bases: 5. DNA for the CDR3: TGTGCCAGTAGTACGAGGACAGGGAGCAATGAGCAGTTCTTC. The encoded protein is CASSTRTGSNEQFF.

DNA for the CDR3: TGTGCCAGCAGTTACCTCGGAGACCCAATTCGGCCCCAGCATTTT. This gives the protein CASSYLGDPIRPQHF. The J gene is TRBJ1-5, the V gene TRBV6-2 or TRBV6-3; D gene ambiguous. Deletions cut 2 bases from V and 9 bases from J, with 17 bases between. There are 15 residues in the CDR3. Germline loops: CDR1 MNHEY, CDR2 SVGEGT.

This sequence joins TRBV5-6 and TRBJ2-3, with D possibly being TRBD2 (5 bases). The CDR3 runs to 14 residues. Germline CDR1 is SGHDT and CDR2 is YYEEEE. Trimming left V 1 base short and J 5 bases short, with 11 bases between. DNA for the CDR3: TGTGCCAGCAGCTTGTGGACTTTCCTAGATACGCAGTATTTT. Translated, it gives CASSLWTFLDTQYF.

This chain connects TRBV21-1 to TRBJ1-1. TRBV21-1 constitutes a pseudogene. The CDR3 sequence is 16 residues long. Here the CDR3 reads CASSSHGGRVGTEAFF. The CDR3 nucleotides read TGTGCCAGCAGCTCCCACGGGGGGAGGGTGGGCACTGAAGCTTTCTTT.

This clone has a handful of counts. Here the CDR3 DNA reads TGTGCCAGCAGGATACAGGGGACTAATGAAAAACTGTTTTTT. This translates into CASRIQGTNEKLFF. The chain joins TRBV6-5 to TRBJ1-4; 7 bases are a match to TRBD1. Germline loops: CDR1 MNHEY, CDR2 SVGAGI. The CDR3 is 14 amino acids. V trimming: 6 bases; J trimming: 2 bases; junction bases outside the gene matches: 3.

A remark on this clone: Other DNA sequences in this sample translate to the same CDR3. CDR3 sequence: CASSLDRYEQYF. Here the CDR3 DNA reads TGTGCCAGCAGCTTAGACAGGTACGAGCAGTACTTC. The chain carries TRBV11-2 and TRBJ2-7; D unresolved. Germline V gene sequence: CDR1 SGHAT, CDR2 FQNNGV. This CDR3 is built from 12 residues. Trimming removed 0 bases from V and 4 bases from J, with 4 bases in between.

Only a few counts were recorded for this clone. This sequence joins TRBV28 and TRBJ2-2, with D possibly being TRBD1 (5 bases). In germline, CDR1 is MDHEN, CDR2 SYDVKM. Trimming removed 5 bases from V and 2 bases from J, with 21 bases in between. The CDR3 totals 18 residues. CDR3 residues: CASSPPQETVFNTGELFF. The CDR3 nucleotides read TGTGCCAGCAGTCCCCCACAGGAGACAGTCTTCAACACCGGGGAGCTGTTTTTT.

This sequence joins TRBV5-1 and TRBJ1-4, with D unresolved. V was trimmed by 0 bases and J by 0 bases, leaving 6 bases between them. The CDR3 loop spans 15 amino acids. Germline V lookup: CDR1 SGHRS, CDR2 YFSETQ. The CDR3 DNA sequence: TGCGCCAGCAGCTTGGTGGCGGCAACTAATGAAAAACTGTTTTTT. Translated, it gives CASSLVAATNEKLFF.

This chain joins TRBV4-1 and TRBJ2-3, with 8 bases aligning to TRBD2. Unmatched junction bases numbered 8, after V lost 0 bases and J lost 0 bases. The CDR3 covers 18 residues. Germline V CDR1 and CDR2: MGHRA, YSYEKL. This chain's CDR3 is CASSQDRGASGSTDTQYF. The CDR3 coding sequence is TGCGCCAGCAGCCAAGATAGGGGGGCTAGCGGGAGCACAGATACGCAGTATTTT.

Note on this clone: Sequence at one end of the junction differs from germline and may be a read error. The chain is built from TRBV24-1 and TRBJ1-2; possibly TRBD1 for D (5 bases). The CDR3 consists of 15 residues. Germline V CDR1 and CDR2: KGHDR, SFDVKD. Here the CDR3 DNA reads TGTGCCACCAGCCGAGAGAGCCTGGGGCAGTATGACTACACCTTC. Amino acid sequence: CATSRESLGQYDYTF.

The genes are TRBV6-1 and TRBJ1-2; perhaps TRBD1 as D (5 bases). Per the germline V gene, CDR1 is MNHNS and CDR2 is SASEGT. There are 14 residues in the CDR3. V was clipped by 1 base and J by 5 bases, with 11 bases between them. The CDR3 loop reads CASSEGGRVYGYTF. CDR3 DNA sequence: TGTGCCAGCAGTGAAGGTGGCAGGGTTTATGGCTACACCTTC.

This chain connects TRBV28 to TRBJ1-1; D is possibly TRBD1 (5 bases). The CDR3 loop spans 14 amino acids. The germline V gene has CDR1 MDHEN and CDR2 SYDVKM. The ends were cut back, 4 bases at V and 5 bases at J, with 14 bases in the middle. This CDR3 reads CASSYGGEETEAFF. In DNA form, the CDR3 reads TGTGCCAGCAGTTATGGAGGGGAAGAGACTGAAGCTTTCTTT.

This sequence joins TRBV10-1 and TRBJ2-3; 7 nucleotides match TRBD1. The germline gives CDR1 WNHNN, CDR2 SYGVQD (reference sequence). This CDR3 region has 17 residues. J lost 4 bases, V lost 0 bases, and 10 bases had no gene match. The CDR3 sequence is CASSESLAPGTADTQYF. CDR3 coding DNA: TGCGCCAGCAGTGAGTCCCTAGCCCCCGGGACAGCAGATACGCAGTATTTT.

J is TRBJ1-1 and V is TRBV12-5; no firm D call. This CDR3 comprises 11 residues. CDR1 is LGHNT and CDR2 is FRNRAP in the germline V gene. V was cut by 7 bases and J by 8 bases, with 11 bases left in between. CDR3: CASADYQEAFF. CDR3 in DNA: TGTGCTAGTGCAGACTACCAGGAAGCTTTCTTT.

This clone was detected only a few times. The chain carries TRBV11-2 and TRBJ2-5, with D maybe TRBD2 (5 bases). The CDR3 covers 13 residues. The V end lost 8 bases, the J end lost 5 bases, and 15 bases lay between the germline ends. Germline V CDR1 and CDR2: SGHAT, FQNNGV. The CDR3 nucleotides are TGTGCCAGCCGAAGTGGACTTGGCGAGACCCAGTACTTC. Residues: CASRSGLGETQYF. Together with reference TRBV11-2 and TRBJ2-5, the CDR3 gives the full variable domain: EAGVAQSPRYKIIEKRQSVAFWCNPISGHATLYWYQQILGQGPKLLIQFQNNGVVDDSQLPKDRFSAERLKGVDSTLKIQPAKLEDSAVYLCASRSGLGETQYFGPGTRLLVL.